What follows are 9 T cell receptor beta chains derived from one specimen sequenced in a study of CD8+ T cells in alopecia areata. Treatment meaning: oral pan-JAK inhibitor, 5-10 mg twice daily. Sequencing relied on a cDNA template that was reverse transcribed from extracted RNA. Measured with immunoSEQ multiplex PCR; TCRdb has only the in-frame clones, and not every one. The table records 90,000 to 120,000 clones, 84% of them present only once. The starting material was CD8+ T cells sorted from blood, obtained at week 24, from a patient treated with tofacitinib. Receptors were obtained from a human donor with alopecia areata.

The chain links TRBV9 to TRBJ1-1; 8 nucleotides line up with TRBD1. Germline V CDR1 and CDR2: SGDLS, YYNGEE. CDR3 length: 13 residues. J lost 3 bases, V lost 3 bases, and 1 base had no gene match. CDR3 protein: CASSGQGHTEAFF. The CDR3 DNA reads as TGTGCCAGCAGCGGACAGGGGCACACTGAAGCTTTCTTT.

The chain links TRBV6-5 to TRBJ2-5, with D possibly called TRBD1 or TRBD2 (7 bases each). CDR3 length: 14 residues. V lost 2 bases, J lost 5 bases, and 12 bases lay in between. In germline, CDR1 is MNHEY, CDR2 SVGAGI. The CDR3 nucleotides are TGTGCCAGCAGTTACAACCAGGGGGGGGAGACCCAGTACTTC. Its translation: CASSYNQGGETQYF.

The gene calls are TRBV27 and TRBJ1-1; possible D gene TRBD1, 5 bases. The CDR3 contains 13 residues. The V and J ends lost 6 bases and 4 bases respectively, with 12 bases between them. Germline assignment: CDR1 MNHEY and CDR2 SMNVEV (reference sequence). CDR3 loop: CASSTGLRTEAFF. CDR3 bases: TGTGCCAGCAGCACGGGACTCCGCACTGAAGCTTTCTTT.

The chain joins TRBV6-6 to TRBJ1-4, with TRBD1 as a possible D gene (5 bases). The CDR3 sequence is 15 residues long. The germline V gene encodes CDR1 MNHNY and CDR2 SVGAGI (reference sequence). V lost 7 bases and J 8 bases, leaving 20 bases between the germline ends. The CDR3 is CASTSPGPYGEKLFF. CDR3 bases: TGTGCCAGCACGTCGCCGGGACCCTACGGCGAAAAACTGTTTTTT.

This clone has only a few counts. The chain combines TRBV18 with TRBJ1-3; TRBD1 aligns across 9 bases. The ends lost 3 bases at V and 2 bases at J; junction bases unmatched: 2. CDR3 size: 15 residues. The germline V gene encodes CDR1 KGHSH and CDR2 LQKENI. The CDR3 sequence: CASSPGQGAGNTIYF. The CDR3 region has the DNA TGTGCCAGCTCACCGGGACAGGGCGCTGGAAACACCATATATTTT.

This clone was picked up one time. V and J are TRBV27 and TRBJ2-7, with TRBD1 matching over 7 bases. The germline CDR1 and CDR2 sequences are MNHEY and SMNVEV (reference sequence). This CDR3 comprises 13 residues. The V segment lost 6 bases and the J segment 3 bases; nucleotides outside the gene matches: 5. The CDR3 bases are TGTGCCAGCAGGTGGACAGGTGGCTACGAGCAGTACTTC. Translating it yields CASRWTGGYEQYF.

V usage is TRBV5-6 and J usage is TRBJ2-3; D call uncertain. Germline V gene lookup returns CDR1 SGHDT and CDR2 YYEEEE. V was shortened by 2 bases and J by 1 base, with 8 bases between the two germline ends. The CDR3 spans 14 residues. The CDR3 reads CASSLGPGTDTQYF. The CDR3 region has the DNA TGTGCCAGCAGCTTAGGACCTGGCACAGATACGCAGTATTTT.

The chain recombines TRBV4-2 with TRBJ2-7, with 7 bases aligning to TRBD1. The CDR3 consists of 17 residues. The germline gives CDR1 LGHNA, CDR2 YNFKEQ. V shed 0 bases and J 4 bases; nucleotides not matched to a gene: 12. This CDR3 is CASSQDTPARGLYEQYF. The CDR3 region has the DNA TGTGCCAGCAGCCAAGATACGCCCGCAAGGGGGCTGTACGAGCAGTACTTC.

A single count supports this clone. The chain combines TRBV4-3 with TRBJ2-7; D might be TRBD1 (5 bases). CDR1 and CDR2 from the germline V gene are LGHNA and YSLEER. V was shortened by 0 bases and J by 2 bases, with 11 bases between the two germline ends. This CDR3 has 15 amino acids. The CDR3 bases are TGCGCCAGCAGCCAAGATGGACACGGGCCCTACGAGCAGTACTTC. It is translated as CASSQDGHGPYEQYF.